The T cell receptor (beta chain) described here comes from a study of vaccination and CD4 T cells after COVID-19 (dated by TCRdb to between 2020 and 2023). Notes on the research overall: The convalescent cohort comprised six males and four females, including two Hispanic individuals, seven Caucasians, two Asians and one multiracial person. Post-vaccine blood samples were taken a median of 72 days after the second vaccine dose, with a range of 14 to 241 days. The spike-specific CD4+ TCR repertoire was compared before and after mRNA vaccination in nine to ten COVID-19 convalescent patients and 4 infection-naive healthy vaccine recipients. Post-COVID blood samples were collected from convalescent patients a median of around 100 days after diagnosis, with a range of about 35 to 180 days. Control cultures used a CEFX viral epitope pool as positive control, an HIV-1 Nef peptide pool as negative control, or no peptide. An earlier paper using these donors assessed, at the TCR clonotype level, memory CD4+ T cell crossreactivity between SARS-CoV-2 and common cold coronavirus spike proteins. Participants got two doses of the Pfizer-BioNTech BNT162b2 vaccine (n=8) or two doses of the Moderna mRNA-1273 vaccine (n=2). The cultures were stimulated with overlapping spike peptide pools from SARS-CoV-2 and from the common cold coronaviruses HCoV-NL63, HCoV-OC43 and HCoV-229E.

The library was prepared using PCR. TCR sequencing of DNA from cultured CD4+ T cells used the Oncomine TCR Beta short-read assay at the Johns Hopkins FTIC core. The QIAamp micro DNA kit was used to extract genomic DNA from the cultured CD4+ T cells. Oncomine TCR Beta libraries from cultured CD4+ T cells were pooled using unique dual indexes and sequenced on an Illumina iSeq 100. The study's processing was this. Non-productive sequences were removed, and CDR3s that did not start with C, did not end with F or W, or were shorter than 7 amino acids were discarded. The MANAFEST web application identified antigen-specific clonotypes by comparing peptide-stimulated wells against reference wells and other culture wells. An FDR below 0.05, an odds ratio above 5, and a productive frequency above 0.1% in at least two of three replicate wells were required for clones to be considered positive. A clonotype was classed as cross-reactive if the clonotype showed significant expansion both in SARS-CoV-2 spike wells and in at least one common cold coronavirus spike condition. Levenshtein distances (stringdist) and unrooted phylogenetic trees (ape) in R version 3.6.1 were used to assess CDR3 homology. TCRdb reprocessing: public reads trimmed at Q25 with fastp, clones called with MiXCR, in-frame beta chains kept. CDR3 protein sequences are deduplicated, and each keeps its most common genes and DNA. The V and J calls and clone size come from TCRdb's table, not from the authors' own analysis. The table for this sample lists approximately 11,000 distinct CDR3 sequences; around 28% of them were counted only once. The ten largest clones take up about 19% of the sample.

This clonotype was detected only a few times. What antigen it recognizes has not been identified. Base qualities were left out, and no much larger clone turns up one base away. The CDR3 has 15 amino acids, counting the end cysteine and phenylalanine. Only CDR3 DNA remains: 45 bases, in frame from the first base. The junction carries 13 bases between V and J, which are trimmed by 2 bases and 2 bases respectively. According to the germline V gene, CDR1 reads MNHNS and CDR2 reads SASEGT. Results and caveats for the whole study, not just this receptor: Only a relatively small number of convalescent patients were included in the study, and early timepoints following natural infection were not analyzed. The median count of SARS-CoV-2-reactive clonotypes went up from 20 to 25 after infection to approximately 40 after vaccination, although the change was not significant. Among convalescent patients, a median 86.3% of the SARS-CoV-2-reactive clones seen after vaccination appeared only after vaccination, which suggests priming specific to the vaccine. In convalescent patients, nearly all vaccine-specific clones (304 of 307) were found to be mono-reactive for SARS-CoV-2 spike rather than cross-reactive with common cold coronaviruses.

Sample treatment or condition, as interpreted from the label and publication: approximately 9-day PBMC culture with coronavirus spike peptide pools or control peptides (ViraFEST assay). CD4+ T cells from unexposed donors were collected before the COVID-19 pandemic (2011-2018). The ViraFEST assay, used in the study, expanded antigen-specific T cells with peptide pools and then identified the expanded clonotypes through TCR sequencing. Each well held 1.5 million to 2.5 million PBMCs cultured with 9 to 10 ug/ml peptide pools in IMDM containing roughly 5% human AB serum and approximately 10 IU/ml IL-2. On days 3 and 7, half of the culture medium was replaced with fresh IL-2-containing medium. After around 10 days of culture, CD4+ T cells were isolated by negative selection using the EasySep CD4+ T cell isolation kit. As cell numbers permitted, CD4+ T cells from unexposed donors were tested for reactivity to SARS-CoV-2 S and N and to four common cold coronavirus spike pools. Ficoll-Paque Plus gradient centrifugation was used to isolate PBMCs from whole blood, and the isolated PBMCs were then either used fresh or cryopreserved at -140C. Triplicate wells were generally used for each culture condition. The leukapheresis product for the unexposed donors was obtained through commercial purchase.

This TCR was recovered from a human donor in good health. The chain is encoded by TRBV6-1 joined to TRBJ2-7; TRBD1 might be the D gene, on 6 matching bases. The material sequenced was CD4+ T cells from blood, cultured in vitro. At the DNA level, the sequence is TGTGCCAGCAGTGAATTGGCAGGGGAAACCTACGAGCAGTACTTC. Translation gives CASSELAGETYEQYF.